This entry features one T cell receptor (beta chain) sequence. The antigen is not known. This entry belongs to a study of T cell responses to AZD1222 COVID-19 vaccine. Study context: It was second doses at about 4 or about 12 weeks that were pooled.

CDR3 size: 15 residues. The germline V gene encodes CDR1 LGHDT and CDR2 YNNKEL (reference sequence). V dropped 5 bases and J dropped 4 bases, with 17 bases sitting between them. Whole-study findings and limits: The study identified only a handful of AZD1222 recipients as seropositive at baseline. All repertoire sampling was performed exclusively after the peak T cell response. There were mostly white British donors and more females than males, and clonal diversity was possibly underestimated.

TCRdb keeps only in-frame clones here, not all; method: immunoSEQ multiplex PCR. The sample lists roughly 130,000 clones, around 83% occurring once. The receptor was derived from an adult in good health. This material consisted of peripheral blood, taken on day 0 of AZD1222 vaccination. V usage is TRBV3-1 (or the pseudogene TRBV3-2) and J usage is TRBJ1-1; maybe TRBD1 (6 bases). The CDR3 loop reads CASSSRAGAGTEAFF. CDR3 nucleotides: TGTGCCAGCAGCAGTAGAGCAGGGGCTGGCACTGAAGCTTTCTTT.